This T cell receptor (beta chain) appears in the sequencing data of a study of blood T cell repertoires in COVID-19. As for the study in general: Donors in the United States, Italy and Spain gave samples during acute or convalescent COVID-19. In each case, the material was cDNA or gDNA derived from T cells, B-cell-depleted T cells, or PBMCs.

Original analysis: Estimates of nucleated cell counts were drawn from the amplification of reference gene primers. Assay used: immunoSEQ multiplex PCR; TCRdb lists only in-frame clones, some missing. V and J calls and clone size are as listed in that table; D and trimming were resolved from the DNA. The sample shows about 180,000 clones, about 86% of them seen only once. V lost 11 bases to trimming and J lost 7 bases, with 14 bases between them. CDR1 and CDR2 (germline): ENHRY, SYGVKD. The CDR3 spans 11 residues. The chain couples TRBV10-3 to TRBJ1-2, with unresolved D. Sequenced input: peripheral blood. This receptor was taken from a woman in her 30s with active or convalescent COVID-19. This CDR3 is CASSREGGYTF. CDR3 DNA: TGTGCCTCTTCCCGCGAGGGTGGCTACACCTTC.